The 17 T cell receptor beta chains listed next were all sequenced from one sample in a study of cytomegalovirus exposure and HLA in healthy donors. It was with 60 Vbeta and 13 Jbeta primers that the PCR ran. TCRdb keeps only in-frame clones here, not all; method: immunoSEQ multiplex PCR. There are about 81,000 clones in the sample; 77% occur only once, and under 3% lies in the top ten. Sequencing was carried out using PBMCs. Receptor source: a man in his forties or fifties in good health and CMV-seropositive.

This sequence joins TRBV6-1 and TRBJ2-1; TRBD1 might be the D (6 bases). Between the trimmed V and J ends, which lost 7 bases and 4 bases, there was a span of 11 bases. Germline assignment: CDR1 MNHNS and CDR2 SASEGT. The CDR3 consists of 13 residues. The DNA for the CDR3 is TGTGCCAGCAAAAGACAGGAGTACAATGAGCAGTTCTTC. Its protein product is CASKRQEYNEQFF.

The chain couples TRBV5-1 to TRBJ2-7; 13 bases line up with TRBD2. This CDR3 region has 18 residues. With 1 base clipped from V and 4 bases from J, the junction kept 11 bases outside the gene matches. From germline, CDR1 is SGHRS and CDR2 YFSETQ. The CDR3 loop reads CASSLTGTSGTSEYEQYF. For the CDR3, the DNA is TGCGCCAGCAGCTTGACCGGGACTAGCGGGACTAGTGAGTACGAGCAGTACTTC.

The genes are TRBV7-8 and TRBJ2-1; the D gene is possibly TRBD2 (5 bases). The germline V and J ends were trimmed by 5 bases and 9 bases, with 8 bases remaining between them. From germline, CDR1 is SGHVS and CDR2 FQNEAQ. The CDR3 sequence is 11 residues long. The CDR3 reads CASSREGEQFF. For the CDR3, the DNA is TGTGCCAGCAGCCGGGAAGGTGAGCAGTTCTTC.

The chain couples TRBV19 to TRBJ2-7; 7 bases are a match to TRBD1. There are 11 residues in the CDR3. Trimming removed 9 bases from V and 4 bases from J; junction bases left unmatched: 3. Germline CDR1 reads LNHDA; CDR2 reads SQIVND (reference sequence). The CDR3 loop reads CASRDRYEQYF. In nucleotides, the CDR3 is TGTGCCAGCCGGGACAGATACGAGCAGTACTTC.

The chain links TRBV7-9 to TRBJ1-5; 9 bases agree with TRBD1. The junction had 8 bases not matched to a gene; V was cut back by 5 bases and J by 0 bases. Germline V gene sequence: CDR1 SEHNR, CDR2 FQNEAQ (reference sequence). CDR3 length equals 17 residues. CDR3 amino acids: CASSLDRQGGSNQPQHF. Here the CDR3 DNA reads TGTGCCAGCAGCCTAGATAGACAGGGGGGTAGCAATCAGCCCCAGCATTTT.

This clone was seen a single time. The rearrangement uses TRBV7-2 and TRBJ2-1; TRBD1 is a possible D gene (6 bases). CDR1 is SGHTA, CDR2 FQGNSA, per germline. V lost 5 bases and J lost 7, with 21 bases in between. The CDR3 is 16 amino acids. CDR3 sequence: CASSDWPQGRVNEQFF. The CDR3 DNA reads TGTGCCAGCAGCGACTGGCCACAGGGTCGGGTGAATGAGCAGTTCTTC.

The chain is built from TRBV7-9 and TRBJ2-3; TRBD2 matches at 7 bases. V was clipped by 7 bases and J by 2 bases; unmatched bases: 12. This CDR3 is built from 16 residues. The germline gives CDR1 SEHNR, CDR2 FQNEAQ (reference sequence). The CDR3 bases are TGTGCCAGCACCCTAAGGCTAGCGGCAGACACAGATACGCAGTATTTT. Translation: CASTLRLAADTDTQYF. The entire variable domain, with the rest obtained from reference TRBV7-9 and TRBJ2-3, is as follows: DTGVSQNPRHKITKRGQNVTFRCDPISEHNRLYWYRQTLGQGPEFLTYFQNEAQLEKSRLLSDRFSAERPKGSFSTLEIQRTEQGDSAMYLCASTLRLAADTDTQYFGPGTRLTVL.

The chain combines TRBV5-8 with TRBJ2-7, with D maybe TRBD2 (6 bases). The V end was cut by 2 bases, the J end by 0 bases, with 12 bases between. Germline V CDR1 and CDR2: SGHTS, YDEGEE. The CDR3 sequence is 15 residues long. This CDR3 is CASSFEGLSSYEQYF. The CDR3 coding sequence is TGTGCCAGCAGCTTCGAGGGACTGAGCTCCTACGAGCAGTACTTC.

This chain joins TRBV11-2 and TRBJ2-7; 12 bases are a match to TRBD2. The junction had 8 bases not matched to a gene; V was cut back by 5 bases and J by 3 bases. Germline V lookup: CDR1 SGHAT, CDR2 FQNNGV. This CDR3 spans 16 amino acids. DNA of the CDR3: TGTGCCAGCAGCCATCGGACTAGCGGGAAGTACTACGAGCAGTACTTC. As protein: CASSHRTSGKYYEQYF.

The chain joins TRBV11-3 to TRBJ2-3; D is unresolved. Looked up from germline, CDR1 is SGHNT and CDR2 is YENEEA. The CDR3 has 14 residues. The V end was cut by 0 bases, the J end by 6 bases, with 10 bases between. The CDR3 DNA follows: TGTGCCAGCAGCTTAGATACCCGACTTGATACGCAGTATTTT. The encoded protein is CASSLDTRLDTQYF.

This chain joins TRBV18 and TRBJ2-3; the match to TRBD2 covers 9 bases. Trimming removed 3 bases from V and 5 bases from J; junction bases left unmatched: 3. The CDR3 consists of 14 residues. The germline CDR1 and CDR2 sequences are KGHSH and LQKENI. CDR3 sequence reads: CASSPLAGVDTQYF. CDR3 DNA: TGTGCCAGCTCACCCTTAGCGGGAGTAGATACGCAGTATTTT.

The J gene is TRBJ2-3, the V gene TRBV7-8; the match to TRBD2 covers 8 bases. Germline CDR1 reads SGHVS; CDR2 reads FQNEAQ. The V segment lost 2 bases and the J segment 1 base; nucleotides outside the gene matches: 2. The CDR3 contains 15 residues. The CDR3, as DNA: TGTGCCAGCAGCTTAAGCGGGAGTGGCACAGATACGCAGTATTTT. Amino acid sequence: CASSLSGSGTDTQYF.

The sample holds one count of this clone. V and J are TRBV5-1 and TRBJ2-7; tentative D call: TRBD2 (5 bases). The ends were cut back, 0 bases at V and 0 bases at J, with 7 bases in the middle. Germline V gives CDR1 SGHRS, CDR2 YFSETQ. CDR3 length: 14 amino acids. The CDR3: CASSLATSSYEQYF. The CDR3 region has the DNA TGCGCCAGCAGCTTGGCCACTAGCTCCTACGAGCAGTACTTC. The full variable domain, its missing parts supplied by reference TRBV5-1 and TRBJ2-7, is KAGVTQTPRYLIKTRGQQVTLSCSPISGHRSVSWYQQTPGQGLQFLFEYFSETQRNKGNFPGRFSGRQFSNSRSEMNVSTLELGDSALYLCASSLATSSYEQYFGPGTRLTVT.

This sequence joins TRBV5-1 and TRBJ2-7; D ambiguous. V was shortened by 5 bases and J by 2 bases, with 11 bases between the two germline ends. Germline CDR1 reads SGHRS; CDR2 reads YFSETQ. CDR3 length: 13 residues. CDR3 region: CASRSGLAYEQYF. CDR3 sequence (DNA): TGCGCCAGCAGGTCTGGGCTCGCCTACGAGCAGTACTTC.

CDR3 sequence reads: CSATRGANTGELFF. CDR3 nucleotides: TGCAGCGCCACTCGGGGGGCCAACACCGGGGAGCTGTTTTTT. V and J are TRBV29-1 and TRBJ2-2; maybe TRBD2 (7 bases). The CDR3 contains 14 residues. In germline, CDR1 is SQVTM, CDR2 ANQGSEA. Between the trimmed V and J ends, which lost 7 bases and 2 bases, there was a span of 14 bases.

The chain joins TRBV27 to TRBJ2-1, with D possibly TRBD1 on 5 matching bases. The CDR3 is 15 amino acids. Per germline, CDR1 MNHEY and CDR2 SMNVEV (reference sequence). The germline V and J ends were trimmed by 5 bases and 3 bases, with 14 bases remaining between them. The CDR3 coding sequence is TGTGCCAGCAGTCGGCGACAGATGAACTACAATGAGCAGTTCTTC. It is translated as CASSRRQMNYNEQFF.

This chain uses TRBV5-1 with TRBJ1-1, with no clear D. V lost 2 bases and J 2 bases, leaving 10 bases between the germline ends. There are 14 residues in the CDR3. Looked up from germline, CDR1 is SGHRS and CDR2 is YFSETQ. The CDR3 loop reads CASSLRGPNTEAFF. The DNA of the CDR3 is TGCGCCAGCAGCTTACGGGGTCCAAACACTGAAGCTTTCTTT.